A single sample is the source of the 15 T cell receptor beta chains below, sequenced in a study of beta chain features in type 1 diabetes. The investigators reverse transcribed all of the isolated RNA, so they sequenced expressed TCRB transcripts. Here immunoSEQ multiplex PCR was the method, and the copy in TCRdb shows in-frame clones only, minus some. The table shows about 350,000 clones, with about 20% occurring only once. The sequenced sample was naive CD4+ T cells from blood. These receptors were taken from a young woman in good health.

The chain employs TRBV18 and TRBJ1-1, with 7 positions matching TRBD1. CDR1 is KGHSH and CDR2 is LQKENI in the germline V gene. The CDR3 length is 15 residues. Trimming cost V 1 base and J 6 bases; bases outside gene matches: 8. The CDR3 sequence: CASSPQTTGQAEAFF. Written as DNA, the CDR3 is TGTGCCAGCTCACCACAAACGACAGGGCAAGCTGAAGCTTTCTTT.

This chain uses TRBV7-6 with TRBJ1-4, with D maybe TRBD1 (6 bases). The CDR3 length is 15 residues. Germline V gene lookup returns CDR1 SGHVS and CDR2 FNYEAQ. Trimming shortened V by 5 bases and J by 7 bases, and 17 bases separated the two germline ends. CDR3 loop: CASSISTGWGEKLFF. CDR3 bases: TGTGCCAGCAGCATTTCGACAGGATGGGGTGAAAAACTGTTTTTT.

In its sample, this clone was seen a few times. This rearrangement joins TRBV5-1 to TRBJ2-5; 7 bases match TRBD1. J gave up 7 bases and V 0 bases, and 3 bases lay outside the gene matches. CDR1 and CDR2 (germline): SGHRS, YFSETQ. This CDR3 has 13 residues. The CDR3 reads CASSLGQGATQYF. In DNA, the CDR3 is TGCGCCAGCAGCTTGGGACAGGGCGCGACCCAGTACTTC. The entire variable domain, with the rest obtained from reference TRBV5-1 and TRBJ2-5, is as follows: KAGVTQTPRYLIKTRGQQVTLSCSPISGHRSVSWYQQTPGQGLQFLFEYFSETQRNKGNFPGRFSGRQFSNSRSEMNVSTLELGDSALYLCASSLGQGATQYFGPGTRLLVL.

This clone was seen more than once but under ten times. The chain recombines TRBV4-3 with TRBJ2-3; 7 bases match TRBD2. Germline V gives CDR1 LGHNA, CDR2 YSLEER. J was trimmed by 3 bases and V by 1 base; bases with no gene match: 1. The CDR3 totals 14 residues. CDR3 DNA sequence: TGCGCCAGCAGCCAAGGGCGGGGGACAGATACGCAGTATTTT. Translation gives CASSQGRGTDTQYF.

The CDR3 sequence: CASSLDNDRGLETQYF. DNA for the CDR3: TGTGCCAGCAGCTTAGATAATGACAGGGGTTTGGAGACCCAGTACTTC. J is TRBJ2-5 and V is TRBV13; 8 nucleotides line up with TRBD1. The V gene's germline CDR1 is PRHDT and CDR2 FYEKMQ (reference sequence). V shed 1 base, J shed 5 bases, and the junction held 9 bases outside the gene matches. The CDR3 sequence is 16 residues long.

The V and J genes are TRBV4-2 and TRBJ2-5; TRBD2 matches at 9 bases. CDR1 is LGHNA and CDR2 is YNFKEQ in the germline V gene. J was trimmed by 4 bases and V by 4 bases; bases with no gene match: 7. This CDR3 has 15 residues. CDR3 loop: CASSLSWTSAETQYF. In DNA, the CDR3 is TGTGCCAGCAGCCTCAGCTGGACTAGCGCAGAGACCCAGTACTTC.

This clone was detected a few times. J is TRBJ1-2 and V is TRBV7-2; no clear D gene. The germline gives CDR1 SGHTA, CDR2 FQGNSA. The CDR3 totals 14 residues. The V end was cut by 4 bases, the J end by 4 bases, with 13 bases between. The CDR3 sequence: CASSSRPASYGYTF. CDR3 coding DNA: TGTGCCAGCAGCTCGCGACCTGCTAGCTATGGCTACACCTTC.

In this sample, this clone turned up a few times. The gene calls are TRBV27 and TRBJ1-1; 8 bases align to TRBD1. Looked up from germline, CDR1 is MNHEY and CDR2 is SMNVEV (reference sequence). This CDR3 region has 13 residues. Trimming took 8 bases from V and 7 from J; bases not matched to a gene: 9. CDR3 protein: CASRYRGSVEAFF. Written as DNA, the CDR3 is TGTGCCAGCCGTTACAGGGGGTCTGTTGAAGCTTTCTTT.

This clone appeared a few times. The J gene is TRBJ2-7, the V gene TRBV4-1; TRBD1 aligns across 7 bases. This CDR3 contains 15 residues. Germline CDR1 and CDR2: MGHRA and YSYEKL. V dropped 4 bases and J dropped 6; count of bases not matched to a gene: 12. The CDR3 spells CASSPLRGRAFEQYF. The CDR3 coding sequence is TGCGCCAGCAGCCCCCTGAGGGGGCGGGCCTTCGAGCAGTACTTC.

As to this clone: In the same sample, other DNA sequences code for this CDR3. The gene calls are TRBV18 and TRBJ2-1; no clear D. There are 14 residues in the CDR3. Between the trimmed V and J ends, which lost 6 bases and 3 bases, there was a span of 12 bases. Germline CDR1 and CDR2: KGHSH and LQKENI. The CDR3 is CASSPTILYNEQFF. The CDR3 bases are TGTGCCAGCTCTCCTACTATCCTCTACAATGAGCAGTTCTTC.

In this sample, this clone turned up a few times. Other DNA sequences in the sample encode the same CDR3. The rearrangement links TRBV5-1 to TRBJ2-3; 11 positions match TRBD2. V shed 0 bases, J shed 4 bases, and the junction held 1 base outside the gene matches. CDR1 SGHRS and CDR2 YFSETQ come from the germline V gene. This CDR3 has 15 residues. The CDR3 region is CASSLGLAGSDTQYF. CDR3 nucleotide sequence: TGCGCCAGCAGCTTGGGACTAGCGGGGTCAGATACGCAGTATTTT.

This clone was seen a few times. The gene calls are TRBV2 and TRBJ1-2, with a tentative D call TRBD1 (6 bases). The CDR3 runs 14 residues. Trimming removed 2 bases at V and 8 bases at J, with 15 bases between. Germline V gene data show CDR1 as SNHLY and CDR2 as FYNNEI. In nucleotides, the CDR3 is TGTGCCAGCAGTGAAAGTAGGACAGTTCAAGGCTACACCTTC. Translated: CASSESRTVQGYTF.

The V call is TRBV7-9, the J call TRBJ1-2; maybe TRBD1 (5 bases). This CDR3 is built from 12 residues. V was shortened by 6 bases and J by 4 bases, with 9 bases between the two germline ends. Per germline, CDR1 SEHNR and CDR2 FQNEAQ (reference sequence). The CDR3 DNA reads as TGTGCCAGCAGTAGACAGATCTATGGCTACACCTTC. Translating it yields CASSRQIYGYTF. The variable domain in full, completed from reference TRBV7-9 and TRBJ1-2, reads DTGVSQNPRHKITKRGQNVTFRCDPISEHNRLYWYRQTLGQGPEFLTYFQNEAQLEKSRLLSDRFSAERPKGSFSTLEIQRTEQGDSAMYLCASSRQIYGYTFGSGTRLTVV.

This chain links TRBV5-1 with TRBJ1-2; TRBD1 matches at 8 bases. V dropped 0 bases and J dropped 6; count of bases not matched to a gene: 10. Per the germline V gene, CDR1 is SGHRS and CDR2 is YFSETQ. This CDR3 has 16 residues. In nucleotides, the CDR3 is TGCGCCAGCAGCTTGGCCGGGAGTGGACAGGGAAATGGCTACACCTTC. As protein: CASSLAGSGQGNGYTF.

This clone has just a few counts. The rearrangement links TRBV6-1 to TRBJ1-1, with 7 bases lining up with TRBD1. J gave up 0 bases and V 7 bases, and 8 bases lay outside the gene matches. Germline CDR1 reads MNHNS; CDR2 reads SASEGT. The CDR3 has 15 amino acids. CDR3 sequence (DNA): TGTGCCAGCACCGCAGGGGGGATGATGAACACTGAAGCTTTCTTT. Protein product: CASTAGGMMNTEAFF.